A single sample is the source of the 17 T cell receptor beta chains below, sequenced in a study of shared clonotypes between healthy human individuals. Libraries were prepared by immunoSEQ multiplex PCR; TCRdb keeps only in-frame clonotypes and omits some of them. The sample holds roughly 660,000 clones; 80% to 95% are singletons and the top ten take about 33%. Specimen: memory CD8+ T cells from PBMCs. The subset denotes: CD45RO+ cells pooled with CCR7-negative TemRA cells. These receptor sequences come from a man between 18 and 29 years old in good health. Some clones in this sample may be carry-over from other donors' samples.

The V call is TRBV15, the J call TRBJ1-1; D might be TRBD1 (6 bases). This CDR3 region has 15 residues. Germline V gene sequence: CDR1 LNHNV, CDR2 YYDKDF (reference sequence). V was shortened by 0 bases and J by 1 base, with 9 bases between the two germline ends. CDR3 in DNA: TGTGCCACCAGCAGAGAAGGACAGCCGAACACTGAAGCTTTCTTT. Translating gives CATSREGQPNTEAFF.

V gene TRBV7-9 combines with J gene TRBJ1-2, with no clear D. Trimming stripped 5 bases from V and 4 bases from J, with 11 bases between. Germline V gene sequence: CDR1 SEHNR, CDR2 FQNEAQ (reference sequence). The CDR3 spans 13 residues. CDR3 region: CASSPPLGYGYTF. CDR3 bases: TGTGCCAGCAGCCCACCACTCGGCTATGGCTACACCTTC. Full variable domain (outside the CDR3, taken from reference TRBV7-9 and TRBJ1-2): DTGVSQNPRHKITKRGQNVTFRCDPISEHNRLYWYRQTLGQGPEFLTYFQNEAQLEKSRLLSDRFSAERPKGSFSTLEIQRTEQGDSAMYLCASSPPLGYGYTFGSGTRLTVV.

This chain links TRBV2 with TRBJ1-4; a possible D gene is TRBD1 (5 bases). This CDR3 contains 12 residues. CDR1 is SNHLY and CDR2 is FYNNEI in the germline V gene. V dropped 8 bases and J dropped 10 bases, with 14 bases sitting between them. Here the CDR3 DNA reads TGTGCCAGCGGAAGAGGGGCTGGAAAACTGTTTTTT. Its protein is CASGRGAGKLFF. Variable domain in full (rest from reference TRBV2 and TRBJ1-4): EPEVTQTPSHQVTQMGQEVILRCVPISNHLYFYWYRQILGQKVEFLVSFYNNEISEKSEIFDDQFSVERPDGSNFTLKIRSTKLEDSAMYFCASGRGAGKLFFGSGTQLSVL.

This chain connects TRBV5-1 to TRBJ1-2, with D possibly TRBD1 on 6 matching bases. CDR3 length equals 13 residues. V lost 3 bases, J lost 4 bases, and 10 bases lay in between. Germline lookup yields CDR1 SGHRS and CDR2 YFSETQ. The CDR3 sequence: CASSWGAAYGYTF. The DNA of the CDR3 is TGCGCCAGCAGCTGGGGGGCAGCCTATGGCTACACCTTC.

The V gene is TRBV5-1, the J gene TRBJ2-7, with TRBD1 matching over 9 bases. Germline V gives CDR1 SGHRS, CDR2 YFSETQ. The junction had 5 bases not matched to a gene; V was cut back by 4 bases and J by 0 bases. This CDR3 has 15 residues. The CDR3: CASSLRTGVSYEQYF. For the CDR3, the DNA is TGCGCCAGCAGCCTGCGGACAGGGGTCTCCTACGAGCAGTACTTC.

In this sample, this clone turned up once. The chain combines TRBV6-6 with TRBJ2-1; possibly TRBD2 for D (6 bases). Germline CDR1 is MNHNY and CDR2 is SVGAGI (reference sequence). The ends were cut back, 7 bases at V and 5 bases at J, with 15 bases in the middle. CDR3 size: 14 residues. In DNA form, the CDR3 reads TGTGCCAGCAACTTCGGGGGTGGGGACAATGAGCAGTTCTTC. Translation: CASNFGGGDNEQFF.

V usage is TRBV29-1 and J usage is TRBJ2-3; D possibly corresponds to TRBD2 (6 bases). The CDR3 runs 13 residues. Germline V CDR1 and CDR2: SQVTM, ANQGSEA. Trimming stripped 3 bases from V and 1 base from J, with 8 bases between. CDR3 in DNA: TGCAGCGTTGATGGCGGGGGCACAGATACGCAGTATTTT. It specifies CSVDGGGTDTQYF.

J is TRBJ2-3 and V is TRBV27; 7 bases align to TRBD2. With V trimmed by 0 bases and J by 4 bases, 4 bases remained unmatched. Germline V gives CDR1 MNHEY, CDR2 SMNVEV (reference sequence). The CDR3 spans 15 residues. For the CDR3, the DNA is TGTGCCAGCAGTTTATCCGGGAGGAGGGCAGATACGCAGTATTTT. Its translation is CASSLSGRRADTQYF.

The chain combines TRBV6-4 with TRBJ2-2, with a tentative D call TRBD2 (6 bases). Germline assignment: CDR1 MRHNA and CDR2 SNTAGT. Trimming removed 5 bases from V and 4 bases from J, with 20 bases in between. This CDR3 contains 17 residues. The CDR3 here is CASSPGTVMGGTGELFF. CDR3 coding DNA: TGTGCCAGCAGTCCTGGGACTGTAATGGGGGGCACCGGGGAGCTGTTTTTT.

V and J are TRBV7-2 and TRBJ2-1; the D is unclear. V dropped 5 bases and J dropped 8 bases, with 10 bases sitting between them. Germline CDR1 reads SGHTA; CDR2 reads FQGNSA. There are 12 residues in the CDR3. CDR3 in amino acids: CASSPPWDEQFF. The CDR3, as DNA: TGTGCCAGCAGCCCCCCCTGGGATGAGCAGTTCTTC.

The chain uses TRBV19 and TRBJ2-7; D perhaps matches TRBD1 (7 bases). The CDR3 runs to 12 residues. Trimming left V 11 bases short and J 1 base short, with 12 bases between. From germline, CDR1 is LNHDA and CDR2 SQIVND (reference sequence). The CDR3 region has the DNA TGTGCCTCCAGGGGGGAATCCTACGAGCAGTACTTC. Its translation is CASRGESYEQYF.

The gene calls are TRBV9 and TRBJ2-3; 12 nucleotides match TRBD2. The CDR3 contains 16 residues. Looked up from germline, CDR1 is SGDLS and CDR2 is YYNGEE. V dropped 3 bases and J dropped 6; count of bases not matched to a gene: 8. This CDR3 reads CASSAGTSGSRDTQYF. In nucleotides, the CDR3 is TGTGCCAGCAGCGCCGGGACTAGCGGGTCCAGGGATACGCAGTATTTT. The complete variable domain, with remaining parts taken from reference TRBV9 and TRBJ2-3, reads DSGVTQTPKHLITATGQRVTLRCSPRSGDLSVYWYQQSLDQGLQFLIQYYNGEERAKGNILERFSAQQFPDLHSELNLSSLELGDSALYFCASSAGTSGSRDTQYFGPGTRLTVL.

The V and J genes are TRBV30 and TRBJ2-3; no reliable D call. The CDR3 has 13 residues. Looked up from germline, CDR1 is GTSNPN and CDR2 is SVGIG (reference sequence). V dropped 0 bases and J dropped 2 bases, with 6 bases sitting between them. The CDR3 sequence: CAWSVRITDTQYF. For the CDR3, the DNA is TGTGCCTGGAGTGTACGGATCACAGATACGCAGTATTTT.

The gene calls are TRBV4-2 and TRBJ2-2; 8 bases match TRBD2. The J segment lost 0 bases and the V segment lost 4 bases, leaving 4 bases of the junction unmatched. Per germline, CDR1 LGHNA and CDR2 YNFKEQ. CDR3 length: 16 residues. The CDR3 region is CASSLSAGANTGELFF. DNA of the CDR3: TGTGCCAGCAGCCTGTCAGCGGGAGCGAACACCGGGGAGCTGTTTTTT.

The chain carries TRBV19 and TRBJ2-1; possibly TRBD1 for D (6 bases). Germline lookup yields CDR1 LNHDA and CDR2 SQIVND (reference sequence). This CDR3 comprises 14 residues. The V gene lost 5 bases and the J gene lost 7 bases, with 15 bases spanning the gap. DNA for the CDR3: TGTGCCAGTAGTTGGGGCAGGGGTACGAATGAGCAGTTCTTC. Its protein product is CASSWGRGTNEQFF.

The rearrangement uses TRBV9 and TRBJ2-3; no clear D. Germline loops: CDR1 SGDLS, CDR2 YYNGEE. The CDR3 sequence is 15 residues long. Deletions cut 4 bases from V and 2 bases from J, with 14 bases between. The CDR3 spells CASSPILGSTDTQYF. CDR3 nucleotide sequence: TGTGCCAGCAGCCCCATCTTGGGGTCCACAGATACGCAGTATTTT.

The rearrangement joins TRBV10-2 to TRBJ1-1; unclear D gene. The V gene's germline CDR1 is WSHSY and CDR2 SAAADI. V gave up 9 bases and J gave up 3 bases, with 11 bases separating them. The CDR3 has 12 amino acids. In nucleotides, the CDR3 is TGCGCCAGTCGAGACGGCTACACTGAAGCTTTCTTT. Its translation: CASRDGYTEAFF.